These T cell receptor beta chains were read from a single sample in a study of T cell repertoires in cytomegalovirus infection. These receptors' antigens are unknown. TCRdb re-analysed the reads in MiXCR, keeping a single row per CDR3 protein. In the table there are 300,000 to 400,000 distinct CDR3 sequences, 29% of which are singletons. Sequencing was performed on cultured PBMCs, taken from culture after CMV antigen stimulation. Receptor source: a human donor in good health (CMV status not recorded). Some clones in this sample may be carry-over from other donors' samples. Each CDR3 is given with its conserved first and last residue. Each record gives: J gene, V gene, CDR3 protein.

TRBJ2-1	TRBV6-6	CASSYSFTSVEVHEQFF
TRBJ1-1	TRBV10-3	CAASRERDTEAFF
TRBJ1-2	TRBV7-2	CASSFFGQGGVGYTF
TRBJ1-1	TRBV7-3	CASSQGGLNTEAFF
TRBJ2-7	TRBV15	CATSRDVGSYEQYF
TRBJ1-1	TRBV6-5	CASGRTMNTEAFF
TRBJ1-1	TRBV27	CASAGGTEAFF
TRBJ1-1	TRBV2	CASRQTGVNTEAFF
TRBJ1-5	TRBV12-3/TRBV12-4	CASSLMGSNQPQHF
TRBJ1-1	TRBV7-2	CASSLVTGGEAFF
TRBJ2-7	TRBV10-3	CAISEFQGGDEQYF
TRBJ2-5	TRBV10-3	CAISEGSQVPSGTQYF